The entry below gives a single T cell receptor (beta chain) sequence along with its context. Its antigen is currently not known. Base-call qualities are not available, and no considerably larger clone is one nucleotide away. The sample is drawn from a study of CD8+ T cells in alopecia areata (dated by TCRdb to the late 2010s). The study in broad terms: Treated patients were enrolled in an open-label pilot trial of oral tofacitinib, 5 to 10 mg twice daily, for moderate-to-severe alopecia areata. TCRbeta CDR3 regions were amplified by immunoSEQ multiplex PCR using 35 Vbeta forward and 13 Jbeta reverse primers. In humans, TCRbeta sequencing was performed on scalp tissue and on sorted CD4+ and CD8+ peripheral blood T cells from healthy controls and from patients with patchy or totalis/universalis alopecia areata. Patients received tofacitinib for 6 to 18 months and were then followed off drug for 6 months to check for delayed response and recurrence. Clonality in the scalp was compared among normal scalp (n=4), patchy alopecia areata scalp (n=8), and alopecia totalis/universalis scalp (n=8). RNA was extracted with the PAXgene miRNA kit for fixed scalp, the miRNeasy kit for PBMCs, and the RNeasy kit for mouse skin. Patients on tofacitinib were biopsied at baseline and after 4 and 24 weeks of treatment, and several of the patients also had a later scalp biopsy. To study T cell clonal expansion in alopecia areata, the researchers applied high-throughput TCRbeta sequencing to both the C3H/HeJ mouse model and human patients.

Study-level results and caveats: Unlike mouse skin, where gammadelta T cells dominate, normal human skin contains resident alphabeta T cells that get sequenced too, which complicates analysis of the scalp TCR repertoire. Lesional scalp, especially in alopecia totalis/universalis, showed higher clonality and more expanded CD8+ clones than normal scalp, suggesting antigenic drive. Shared TCR sequences between patients were less evident than in mice, which may be partly attributable to HLA diversity in the patient population.

The time point tag for this specimen amounts to: baseline before oral tofacitinib. Lesional scalp punch biopsies and peripheral blood were collected from alopecia areata patients. PBMCs were isolated by density centrifugation and stained for CD3, CD4 and CD8, after which CD4+ and CD8+ T cells were sorted on a FACSAria. Libraries were constructed by the immunoSEQ multiplex PCR assay. RNA was extracted from all samples and reverse transcribed into cDNA, which served as template for TCR sequencing. First-strand cDNA was synthesized using SuperScript III with a 2:1 mix of oligo-dT and random hexamers. A synthetic immune receptor repertoire was used to measure amplification bias, and any remaining bias was corrected computationally. In the authors' own workflow: Raw reads were preprocessed to remove errors, and CDR3 was defined by IMGT conventions from the conserved cysteine to phenylalanine. To get clonality, Shannon entropy was normalized by log2 of the number of productive unique TCRs and the result was subtracted from 1. Scalp TCRbeta sequences were cross-referenced with sorted blood CD4 and CD8 repertoires so that the CD4 or CD8 identity of scalp clones could be inferred. TCRdb mirrors the immuneACCESS table, restricted to in-frame sequences. Some clones are absent from its copies; in checked studies, under half trace to an unresolved V gene, and the reason for the others is unknown. The V and J calls and clone size come from that table; D and trimming were worked out from the DNA. This sample has some 150,000 clones in its table, and 45% to 55% of those were observed once. Roughly a fifth of the sample rests with the top ten.

From the cysteine up to the phenylalanine, the CDR3 has a length of 11 residues. Just CDR3 DNA is preserved here, 33 bases in frame from base 1. CDR1 and CDR2 (SQVTM, ANQGSEA) derive from the germline V gene. The germline ends are 8 bases apart after V is trimmed by 7 bases and J by 1 base. The source was CD8+ T cells sorted from blood, collected at week 0. This TCR was recovered from a human donor with alopecia areata. This sequence uses TRBV29-1 and TRBJ2-7; the D gene identity is not certain. Here is the DNA: TGCAGCGCTAGGGTATCCTACGAGCAGTACTTC. Protein translation: CSARVSYEQYF.